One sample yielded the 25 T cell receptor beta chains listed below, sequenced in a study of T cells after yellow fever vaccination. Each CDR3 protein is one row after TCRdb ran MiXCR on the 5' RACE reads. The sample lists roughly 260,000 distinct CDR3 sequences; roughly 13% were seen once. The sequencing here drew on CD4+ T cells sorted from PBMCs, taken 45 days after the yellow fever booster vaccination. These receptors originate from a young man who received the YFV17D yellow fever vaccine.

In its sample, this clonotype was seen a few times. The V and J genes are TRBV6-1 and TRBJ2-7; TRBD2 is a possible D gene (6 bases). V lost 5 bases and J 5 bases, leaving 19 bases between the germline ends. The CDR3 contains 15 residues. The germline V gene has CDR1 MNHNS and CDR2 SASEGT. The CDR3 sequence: CASSLRVSRRDEQYF. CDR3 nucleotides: TGTGCCAGCAGTCTGAGGGTCTCACGGAGGGACGAGCAGTACTTC.

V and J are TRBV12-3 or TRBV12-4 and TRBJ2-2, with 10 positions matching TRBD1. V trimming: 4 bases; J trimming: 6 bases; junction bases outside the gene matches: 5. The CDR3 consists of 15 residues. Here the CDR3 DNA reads TGTGCCAGCAGTTCCAGCGGGACAGGGGCCGGGGAGCTGTTTTTT. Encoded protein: CASSSSGTGAGELFF.

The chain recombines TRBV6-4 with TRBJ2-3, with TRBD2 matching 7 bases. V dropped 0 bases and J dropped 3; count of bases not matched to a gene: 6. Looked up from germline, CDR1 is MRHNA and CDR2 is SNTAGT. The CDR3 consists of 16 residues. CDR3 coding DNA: TGTGCCAGCAGTGACTCCTCGACTAGCAGGACAGATACGCAGTATTTT. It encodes CASSDSSTSRTDTQYF.

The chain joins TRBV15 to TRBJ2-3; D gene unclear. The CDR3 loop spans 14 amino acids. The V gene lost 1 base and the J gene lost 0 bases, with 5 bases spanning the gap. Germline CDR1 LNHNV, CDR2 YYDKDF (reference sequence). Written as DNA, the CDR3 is TGTGCCACCAGCAGAGTCGGCAGCACAGATACGCAGTATTTT. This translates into CATSRVGSTDTQYF.

The CDR3 region is CAWSVKGAYEQYF. CDR3 nucleotide sequence: TGTGCCTGGAGTGTAAAGGGAGCCTACGAGCAGTACTTC. The rearrangement uses TRBV30 and TRBJ2-7; a weak D match, TRBD2 (5 bases). The CDR3 spans 13 residues. Trimming cost V 0 bases and J 2 bases, with 8 bases left between them. Germline assignment: CDR1 GTSNPN and CDR2 SVGIG (reference sequence).

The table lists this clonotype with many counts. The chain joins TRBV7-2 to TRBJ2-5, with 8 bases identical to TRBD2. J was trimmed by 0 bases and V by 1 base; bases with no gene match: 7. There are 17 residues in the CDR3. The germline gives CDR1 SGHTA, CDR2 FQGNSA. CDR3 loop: CASSLGGSGVYQETQYF. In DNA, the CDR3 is TGTGCCAGCAGCTTAGGGGGTAGCGGGGTGTACCAAGAGACCCAGTACTTC.

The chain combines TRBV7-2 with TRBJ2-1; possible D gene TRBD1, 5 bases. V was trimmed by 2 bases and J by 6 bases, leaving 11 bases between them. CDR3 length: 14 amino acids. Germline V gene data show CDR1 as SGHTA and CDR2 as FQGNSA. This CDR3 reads CASSLRQGSNEQFF. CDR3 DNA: TGTGCCAGCAGCTTACGGCAGGGTTCCAATGAGCAGTTCTTC.

The CDR3 nucleotides read TGCAGCGTTGAGCCCAGCAGGGGGGTTAGGGAGACCCAGTACTTC. Translating gives CSVEPSRGVRETQYF. The rearrangement links TRBV29-1 to TRBJ2-5, with D possibly TRBD1 on 7 matching bases. Germline V gives CDR1 SQVTM, CDR2 ANQGSEA. Trimming took 3 bases from V and 5 from J, leaving 19 bases between them. The CDR3 runs to 15 residues.

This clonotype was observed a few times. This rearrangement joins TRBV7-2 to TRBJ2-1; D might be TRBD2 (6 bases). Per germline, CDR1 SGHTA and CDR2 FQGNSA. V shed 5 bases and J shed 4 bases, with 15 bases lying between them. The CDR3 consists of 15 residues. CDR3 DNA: TGTGCCAGCAGCACGACTAGTACTACATACAATGAGCAGTTCTTC. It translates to CASSTTSTTYNEQFF.

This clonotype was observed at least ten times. Here the CDR3 DNA reads TGCGCCAGCAGCCAAGACCTCATAGGGACAGCCACGAGAAGGGAACTGTTTTTT. It encodes CASSQDLIGTATRRELFF. The chain carries TRBV4-3 and TRBJ1-4; TRBD1 agrees at 7 bases. This CDR3 is 18 amino acids long. The J segment lost 12 bases and the V segment lost 0 bases, leaving 19 bases of the junction unmatched. CDR1 is LGHNA and CDR2 is YSLEER in the germline V gene.

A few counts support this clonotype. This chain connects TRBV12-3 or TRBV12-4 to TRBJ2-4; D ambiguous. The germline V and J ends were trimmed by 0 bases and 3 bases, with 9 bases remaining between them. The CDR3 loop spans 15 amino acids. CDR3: CASSLASLGKNIQYF. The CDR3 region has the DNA TGTGCCAGCAGTTTAGCTAGCTTAGGCAAAAACATTCAGTACTTC.

The CDR3 region is CASSFIAGGSTDTQYF. Written as DNA, the CDR3 is TGTGCCAGCAGTTTCATAGCGGGAGGGAGCACAGATACGCAGTATTTT. The chain links TRBV7-2 to TRBJ2-3; TRBD2 matches at 11 bases. J gave up 0 bases and V 6 bases, and 5 bases lay outside the gene matches. The CDR3 has 16 residues. The V gene's germline CDR1 is SGHTA and CDR2 FQGNSA.

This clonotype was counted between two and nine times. The CDR3 nucleotides are TGTGCCAGCAGCGCCCGGGGGGGAGATACGCAGTATTTT. Protein sequence: CASSARGGDTQYF. This chain links TRBV7-2 with TRBJ2-3, with 8 bases lining up with TRBD2. Germline V gene sequence: CDR1 SGHTA, CDR2 FQGNSA. Trimming cost V 5 bases and J 5 bases; bases outside gene matches: 3. CDR3 size: 13 residues.

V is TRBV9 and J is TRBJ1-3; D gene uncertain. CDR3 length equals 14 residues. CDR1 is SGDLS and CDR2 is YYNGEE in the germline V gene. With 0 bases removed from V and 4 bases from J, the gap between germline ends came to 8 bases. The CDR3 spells CASSVASPGNTIYF. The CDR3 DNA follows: TGTGCCAGCAGCGTAGCCAGTCCCGGAAACACCATATATTTT. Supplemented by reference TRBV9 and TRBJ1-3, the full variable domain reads DSGVTQTPKHLITATGQRVTLRCSPRSGDLSVYWYQQSLDQGLQFLIQYYNGEERAKGNILERFSAQQFPDLHSELNLSSLELGDSALYFCASSVASPGNTIYFGEGSWLTVV.

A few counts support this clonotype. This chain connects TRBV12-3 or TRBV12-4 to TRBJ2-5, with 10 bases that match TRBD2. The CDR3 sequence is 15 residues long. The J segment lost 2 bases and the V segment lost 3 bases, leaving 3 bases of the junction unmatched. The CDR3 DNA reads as TGTGCCAGCAGTTTGACTAGCGGGCCGCAAGAGACCCAGTACTTC. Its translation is CASSLTSGPQETQYF.

The CDR3 loop reads CSATRDDFSPLHF. DNA of the CDR3: TGCAGTGCAACACGGGACGATTTTTCACCCCTCCACTTT. This sequence joins TRBV20-1 and TRBJ1-6, with a tentative D call TRBD1 (5 bases). The germline gives CDR1 DFQATT, CDR2 SNEGSKA (reference sequence). V lost 6 bases to trimming and J lost 9 bases, with 15 bases between them. The CDR3 loop spans 13 amino acids.

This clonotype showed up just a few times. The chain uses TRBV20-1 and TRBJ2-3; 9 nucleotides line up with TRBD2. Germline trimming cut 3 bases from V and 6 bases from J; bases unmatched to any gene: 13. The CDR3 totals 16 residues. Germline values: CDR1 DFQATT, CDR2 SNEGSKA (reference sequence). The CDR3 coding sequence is TGCAGTGCTAGGGGCAGTAGCGGGAGACGGGTTGATACGCAGTATTTT. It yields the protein CSARGSSGRRVDTQYF.

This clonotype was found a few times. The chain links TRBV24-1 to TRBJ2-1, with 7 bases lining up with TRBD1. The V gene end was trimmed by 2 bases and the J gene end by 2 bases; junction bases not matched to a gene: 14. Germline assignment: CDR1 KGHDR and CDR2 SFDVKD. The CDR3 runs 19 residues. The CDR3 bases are TGTGCCACCAGTGATTCCGAGACAGGGCGATTTAGGACCTACAATGAGCAGTTCTTC. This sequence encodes CATSDSETGRFRTYNEQFF.

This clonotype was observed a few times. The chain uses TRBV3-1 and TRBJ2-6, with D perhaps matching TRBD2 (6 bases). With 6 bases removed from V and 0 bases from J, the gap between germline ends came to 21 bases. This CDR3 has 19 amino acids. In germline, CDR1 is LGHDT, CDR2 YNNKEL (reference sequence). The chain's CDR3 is CASSDQRLSGISGANVLTF. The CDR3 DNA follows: TGTGCCAGCAGTGACCAGCGACTTAGCGGTATCTCTGGGGCCAACGTCCTGACTTTC. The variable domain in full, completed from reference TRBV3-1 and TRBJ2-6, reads DTAVSQTPKYLVTQMGNDKSIKCEQNLGHDTMYWYKQDSKKFLKIMFSYNNKELIINETVPNRFSPKSPDKAHLNLHINSLELGDSAVYFCASSDQRLSGISGANVLTFGAGSRLTVL.

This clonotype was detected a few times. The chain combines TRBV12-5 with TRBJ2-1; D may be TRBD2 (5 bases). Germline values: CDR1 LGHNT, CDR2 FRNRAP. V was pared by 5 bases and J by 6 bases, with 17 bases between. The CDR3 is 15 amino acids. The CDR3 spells CASGPLGGSGNEQFF. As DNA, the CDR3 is TGTGCTAGTGGTCCCTTAGGAGGTTCGGGCAATGAGCAGTTCTTC.

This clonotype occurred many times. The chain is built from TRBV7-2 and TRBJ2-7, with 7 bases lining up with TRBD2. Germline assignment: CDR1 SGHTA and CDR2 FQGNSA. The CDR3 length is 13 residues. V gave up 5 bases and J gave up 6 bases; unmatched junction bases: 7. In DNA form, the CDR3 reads TGTGCCAGCAGCCAAAACTCGGGGGGCGAGCAGTACTTC. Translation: CASSQNSGGEQYF.

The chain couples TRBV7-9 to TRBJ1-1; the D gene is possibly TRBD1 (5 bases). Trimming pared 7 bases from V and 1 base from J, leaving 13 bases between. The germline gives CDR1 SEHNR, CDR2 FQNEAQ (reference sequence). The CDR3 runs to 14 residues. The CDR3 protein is CASTNGGGNTEAFF. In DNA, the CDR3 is TGTGCCAGCACCAATGGGGGGGGGAACACTGAAGCTTTCTTT.

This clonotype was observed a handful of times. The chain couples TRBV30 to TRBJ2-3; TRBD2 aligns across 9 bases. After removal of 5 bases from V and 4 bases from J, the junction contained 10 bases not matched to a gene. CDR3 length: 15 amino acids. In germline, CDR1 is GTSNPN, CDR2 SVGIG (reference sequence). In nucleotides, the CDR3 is TGTGCCTGGGGAACGGGACTAGCTCCCGCAGATACGCAGTATTTT. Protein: CAWGTGLAPADTQYF.

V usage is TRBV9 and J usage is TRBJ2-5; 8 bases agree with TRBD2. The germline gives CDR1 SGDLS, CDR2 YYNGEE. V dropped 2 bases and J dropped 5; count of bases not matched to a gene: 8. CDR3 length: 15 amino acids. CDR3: CASSVDTAGDETQYF. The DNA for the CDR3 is TGTGCCAGCAGCGTGGATACAGCGGGAGACGAGACCCAGTACTTC. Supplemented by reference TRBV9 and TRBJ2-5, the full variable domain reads DSGVTQTPKHLITATGQRVTLRCSPRSGDLSVYWYQQSLDQGLQFLIQYYNGEERAKGNILERFSAQQFPDLHSELNLSSLELGDSALYFCASSVDTAGDETQYFGPGTRLLVL.

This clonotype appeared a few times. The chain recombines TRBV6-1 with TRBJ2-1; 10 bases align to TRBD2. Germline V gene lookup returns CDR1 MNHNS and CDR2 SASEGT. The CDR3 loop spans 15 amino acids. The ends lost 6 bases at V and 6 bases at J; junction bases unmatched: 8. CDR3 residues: CASRGDLAGVNEQFF. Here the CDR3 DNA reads TGTGCCAGCAGGGGAGACCTAGCGGGAGTCAATGAGCAGTTCTTC.